The following is a T cell receptor beta chain sequence with its context. The data were obtained in a study of blood T cell repertoires in COVID-19. Trimming pared 2 bases from V and 8 bases from J, leaving 9 bases between. The CDR3 length is 12 residues. In germline, CDR1 is WSHSY, CDR2 SAAADI. This table comes from immunoSEQ multiplex PCR, and its TCRdb copy is limited to in-frame clones, with some not included. Of about 250,000 clones listed, more than 80% were seen once; the top ten hold 2% to 2.5%. The V gene is TRBV10-2, the J gene TRBJ1-1, with a weak D call TRBD1 (6 bases). The source of this sequence is a woman under 30 who had recovered from COVID-19. Material: PBMCs or T cells enriched from blood (not recorded which). CDR3 region: CASSEVQGEAFF. In DNA, the CDR3 is TGCGCCAGCAGTGAGGTACAGGGCGAAGCTTTCTTT.